This T cell receptor beta chain was identified in a study of blood T cell repertoires in COVID-19. Trimming cost V 4 bases and J 3 bases; bases outside gene matches: 3. CDR1 and CDR2 (germline): SGHRS, YFSETQ. The CDR3 extends over 14 amino acids. Details on this clone: The same CDR3 is also encoded by other DNA sequences in this sample.

Original analysis: Researchers report that nucleated cell counts were estimated from reference gene primer amplification. Sequencing was performed with immunoSEQ multiplex PCR; in TCRdb, only in-frame clones are kept and a portion is missing. The V and J calls and the clone size are those of that table, but D and trimming were determined from the DNA. This table has 250,000 to 350,000 clones, 89% appearing once. The source of this sequence is a woman between 35 and 50 years old who had recovered from COVID-19. Sequencing input: peripheral blood. This chain connects TRBV5-1 to TRBJ1-1; 10 bases are shared with TRBD1. The CDR3 coding sequence is TGCGCCAGCAGCGGCGGACAGGGGGACACTGAAGCTTTCTTT. Encoded protein: CASSGGQGDTEAFF.